The rows below give T cell receptor beta chains drawn from one sample of a study of blood T cell repertoires in COVID-19. The data were produced by immunoSEQ multiplex PCR, yet TCRdb's version contains in-frame clones alone and is incomplete. The sample has about 160,000 clones, about 85% seen once. Material for sequencing was peripheral blood. All receptors derive from a human donor with acute or convalescent COVID-19. The donor label of this sample is uncertain. Each CDR3 is given with its conserved first and last residue. D genes are given only for firm matches. A clone size is listed for some rows: how often the clone was seen (once, few, many), or a class if it is expanded.

D	size	J	V	DNA	CDR3
TRBD1	NA	TRBJ2-5	TRBV18	TGTGCCAGCTCACCGACAGGGGAGGTTATTACCCAGTACTTC	CASSPTGEVITQYF
NA	NA	TRBJ2-7	TRBV3-1/TRBV3-2	TGTGCCAGCAGCCAAGCCTCCGAGCAGTACTTC	CASSQASEQYF
TRBD1	NA	TRBJ1-3	TRBV6-5	TGTGCCAGCAGTTACGGGACAGGGCCCGGAAACACCATATATTTT	CASSYGTGPGNTIYF
TRBD1	NA	TRBJ1-1	TRBV12-3/TRBV12-4	TGTGCCAGCACTTTACAGGGGGCCACTGAAGCTTTCTTT	CASTLQGATEAFF
NA	NA	TRBJ2-2	TRBV19	TGTGCCAGTCTAGGGGGGACAGCGCTTTCGAACACCGGGGAGCTGTTTTTT	CASLGGTALSNTGELFF
TRBD2	NA	TRBJ2-5	TRBV6-2/TRBV6-3	TGTGCCAGCAGTTACGGGCTAGCGGGGAGAACACAAGAGACCCAGTACTTC	CASSYGLAGRTQETQYF
NA	few	TRBJ1-3	TRBV7-9	TGTGCCAGCAGCTCCACTGGAAACACCATATATTTT	CASSSTGNTIYF
NA	few	TRBJ1-4	TRBV6-5	TGTGCCAGCAGTTACTCAGCGCGACCTGAAAAACTGTTTTTT	CASSYSARPEKLFF
NA	NA	TRBJ1-1	TRBV25-1	TGTGCCAGCAGTTCTCAGGGGACCCAAGCTTTCTTT	CASSSQGTQAFF
NA	NA	TRBJ1-2	TRBV4-3	TGCGCCAGCAGCCACGACCCCGGACCGCGACTAGGTGGCTACACCTTC	CASSHDPGPRLGGYTF
TRBD1	NA	TRBJ2-7	TRBV7-2	TGTGCCAGCAGCCAACGGACAGGGGAGCCCTACGAGCAGTACTTC	CASSQRTGEPYEQYF
NA	NA	TRBJ1-3	TRBV4-1	TGCGCCAGCAGCCAAGACGGTACCGGAAACACCATATATTTT	CASSQDGTGNTIYF
NA	NA	TRBJ1-2	TRBV19	TGTGCCAGTAGGGAGGGTCGATCTAACTATGGCTACACCTTC	CASREGRSNYGYTF
NA	NA	TRBJ1-3	TRBV3-1/TRBV3-2	TGTGCCAGCAGCCAGGGAGAGGGAAACACCATATATTTT	CASSQGEGNTIYF
TRBD2	NA	TRBJ2-5	TRBV18	TGTGCCAGCTCACCACCGACTAGCCTAGAGACCCAGTACTTC	CASSPPTSLETQYF
NA	NA	TRBJ1-2	TRBV19	TGTGCCAGTAGTATCGGGACAACCTATGGCTACACCTTC	CASSIGTTYGYTF
NA	NA	TRBJ1-2	TRBV7-8	TGTGCCAGCAAATTCGCGGAGGGGCTAGGCTATGGCTACACCTTC	CASKFAEGLGYGYTF
NA	once	TRBJ1-1	TRBV4-1	TGCGCCAGCAGCCAAAGCCCCCGGGACTGGGTTAGATTTGAAGCTTTCTTT	CASSQSPRDWVRFEAFF
NA	NA	TRBJ1-5	TRBV27	TGTGCCAGCAGTTCCCTTGGGGCCTTAAACTATCAGCCCCAGCATTTT	CASSSLGALNYQPQHF
TRBD2	NA	TRBJ2-1	TRBV6-5	TGTGCCAGCAGTTACGGACTAGGCGATGAGCAGTTCTTC	CASSYGLGDEQFF
NA	once	TRBJ1-1	TRBV5-6	TGTGCCAGCAGCTTGGCCAACAGGATGAACACTGAAGCTTTCTTT	CASSLANRMNTEAFF
NA	NA	TRBJ1-5	TRBV9	TGTGCCAGCAGCGCCAGCGATAGCAATCAGCCCCAGCATTTT	CASSASDSNQPQHF
NA	NA	TRBJ1-1	TRBV7-2	TGTGCCAGCAGCTTAGAATCGGGTAGAGGGACTCCTGAAGCTTTCTTT	CASSLESGRGTPEAFF
NA	NA	TRBJ1-5	TRBV19	TGTGCCAGTAGTCCCCGTAATCAGCCCCAGCATTTT	CASSPRNQPQHF
TRBD1	NA	TRBJ1-6	TRBV19	TGTGCCAGTAGTATCCTCGGGACAGGGGGGGGTTCACCCCTCCACTTT	CASSILGTGGGSPLHF
TRBD1	NA	TRBJ1-5	TRBV28	TGTGCCAGCAGTTTAAGGGGACAGCTCAATCAGCCCCAGCATTTT	CASSLRGQLNQPQHF
NA	NA	TRBJ1-1	TRBV27	TGTGCCAGGTCTCCGGGGGCTGAAGCTTTCTTT	CARSPGAEAFF
NA	few	TRBJ2-2	TRBV12-3/TRBV12-4	TGTGCCAGCAGTTATACAGGCACCGGGGAGCTGTTTTTT	CASSYTGTGELFF
TRBD2	NA	TRBJ2-1	TRBV11-2	TGTGCCAGCAGCTTAGCCTGGACTAGCGGCTCCTACAATGAGCAGTTCTTC	CASSLAWTSGSYNEQFF
TRBD1	NA	TRBJ1-2	TRBV18	TGTGCCAGCTCACCCTCGGACAGGGGGCTTTTGGGTGGCTACACCTTC	CASSPSDRGLLGGYTF
NA	NA	TRBJ1-1	TRBV2	TGTGCCAGCACCTTGACAGTGAACACTGAAGCTTTCTTT	CASTLTVNTEAFF
TRBD1	NA	TRBJ2-1	TRBV19	TGTGCCAGTAACCGTGGGACAGGGGGGAGTAATGAGCAGTTCTTC	CASNRGTGGSNEQFF
TRBD1	NA	TRBJ1-6	TRBV11-2	TGTGCCAGCAGCCCGCACCTACAGGGGCTTGGTTCACCCCTCCACTTT	CASSPHLQGLGSPLHF
NA	few	TRBJ1-1	TRBV11-3	TGTGCCAGCAGCAGGGGCCCGGGTACTGAAGCTTTCTTT	CASSRGPGTEAFF
NA	NA	TRBJ1-3	TRBV5-5	TGTGCCAGCAGCCCCGTCGCGCTGCCCCGAAACACCATATATTTT	CASSPVALPRNTIYF
NA	NA	TRBJ1-1	TRBV19	TGTGCCAGTAGTAACATCGGGTGGGACACTGAAGCTTTCTTT	CASSNIGWDTEAFF
NA	NA	TRBJ1-1	TRBV6-5	TGTGCCAGCAGGTGGCAGAAGAACACTGAAGCTTTCTTT	CASRWQKNTEAFF
TRBD1	NA	TRBJ2-7	TRBV6-5	TGTGCCAGCAAACCGGGACAGGGGGCTTACGAGCAGTACTTC	CASKPGQGAYEQYF
NA	few	TRBJ2-7	TRBV18	TGTGCCAGCTCACCACCGGGAGCGTCCTACGAGCAGTACTTC	CASSPPGASYEQYF
NA	NA	TRBJ1-2	TRBV9	TGTGCCAGCAGCGCAGGTTGGGACTATGGCTACACCTTC	CASSAGWDYGYTF
NA	NA	TRBJ1-5	TRBV7-2	TGTGCCAGCAGCTTAAAACAGGGAAGCAATCAGCCCCAGCATTTT	CASSLKQGSNQPQHF
NA	NA	TRBJ1-3	TRBV6-1	TGTGCCAGCAGTGAAGCTCCTGAGAACACCATATATTTT	CASSEAPENTIYF
NA	NA	TRBJ1-1	TRBV19	TGTGCCAGTAACAGAGGCATTGGGAGGGTGAAAACTGAAGCTTTCTTT	CASNRGIGRVKTEAFF
NA	NA	TRBJ2-2	TRBV19	TGTGCCAGTATTTTCAAAGGGACACCCACCGGGGAGCTGTTTTTT	CASIFKGTPTGELFF
TRBD1	NA	TRBJ1-4	TRBV5-6	TGTGCCAGCAGCTGGGACAGGGTAGCCCCTAATGAAAAACTGTTTTTT	CASSWDRVAPNEKLFF
NA	NA	TRBJ1-5	TRBV2	TGTGCCAGCAGTGCCGAAGCTTATAGCAATCAGCCCCAGCATTTT	CASSAEAYSNQPQHF
NA	NA	TRBJ1-3	TRBV28	TGTGCCAGCAGTCCCGGGGGGGACTTCTCTGGAAACACCATATATTTT	CASSPGGDFSGNTIYF
NA	NA	TRBJ1-6	TRBV7-9	TGTGCCAGCAGCTTAGCGAGGCAGGGAAATTCACCCCTCCACTTT	CASSLARQGNSPLHF
NA	few	TRBJ2-5	TRBV9	TGTGCCAGCAGCGCTGGACTGGAAGAGACCCAGTACTTC	CASSAGLEETQYF
TRBD2	NA	TRBJ2-1	TRBV24-1	TGTGCCACCAGTGTTGGAGCGGGGAGCCCCTACAATGAGCAGTTCTTC	CATSVGAGSPYNEQFF
TRBD1	once	TRBJ1-5	TRBV30	TGTGCCTGGAGTGTACAACAGGGGTGGCTTAGCAATCAGCCCCAGCATTTT	CAWSVQQGWLSNQPQHF
NA	NA	TRBJ2-5	TRBV5-1	TGCGCCAGCAGCTTGGAGGGACAAGGGGGAGAGACCCAGTACTTC	CASSLEGQGGETQYF
NA	NA	TRBJ1-1	TRBV18	TGTGCCAGCTCACAGTCCAGGGCCACTGAAGCTTTCTTT	CASSQSRATEAFF
TRBD1	NA	TRBJ1-4	TRBV7-9	TGTGCCAGCAGCGAAACCGACAGGGGGCCTGAAAAACTGTTTTTT	CASSETDRGPEKLFF
TRBD1	NA	TRBJ1-1	TRBV2	TGTGCCAGCAACAGAGACAGGGGGCAGAGGGCTTTCTTT	CASNRDRGQRAFF
NA	NA	TRBJ1-1	TRBV30	TGTGCCTGGACTCTAGGGGCAGGGACTGAAGCTTTCTTT	CAWTLGAGTEAFF
NA	NA	TRBJ2-1	TRBV24-1	TGTGCCACCAGGAGCTCCTACAATGAGCAGTTCTTC	CATRSSYNEQFF
TRBD2	NA	TRBJ2-7	TRBV2	TGTGCCAGCAATAGACTAGCGGGGTCCTACGAGCAGTACTTC	CASNRLAGSYEQYF
TRBD1	once	TRBJ1-1	TRBV25-1	TGTGCCAGCAGTGGGTACAGGGGACCTATGAACACTGAAGCTTTCTTT	CASSGYRGPMNTEAFF
TRBD1	NA	TRBJ1-2	TRBV5-4	TGTGCCAGCAGCCGTCAGACAGGGGGAATAGGCTACACCTTC	CASSRQTGGIGYTF